These 25 T cell receptor beta chains originate from one sample sequenced in a study of vaccination and CD4 T cells after COVID-19 (dated by TCRdb to between 2021 and 2022). These TCRs are of unknown antigen specificity. The method was PCR. Reads for this sample came from an Illumina iSeq 100. At the Johns Hopkins FTIC core, DNA from the cultured CD4+ T cells underwent TCR sequencing with the Oncomine TCR Beta short-read assay. Clones were called with MiXCR by TCRdb after fastp trimmed the public reads at Q25, and only in-frame beta chains were retained. Rows with a matching CDR3 protein are joined into one entry that keeps the most common DNA and genes. Counted in this sample were just under 9,000 distinct CDR3 sequences; 23% of them appeared once. The ten largest make up less than 25% of the sample. The sample's treatment or condition, from its label and the paper: approximately 10-day PBMC culture with coronavirus spike peptide pools or control peptides (ViraFEST assay).

The sequencing sample was made of cultured CD4+ T cells from blood. Every receptor here comes from a human donor with COVID-19.

This clonotype was seen a handful of times. V usage is TRBV6-5 and J usage is TRBJ2-7; D gene uncertain. V was clipped by 3 bases and J by 1 base, with 4 bases between them. Per germline, CDR1 MNHEY and CDR2 SVGAGI. The CDR3 runs to 12 residues. CDR3 DNA sequence: TGTGCCAGCAGTTATATTTCCTACGAGCAGTACTTC. Protein sequence: CASSYISYEQYF.

By share of the sample, this clonotype is medium-sized (0.01 to 0.1%). V gene TRBV20-1 combines with J gene TRBJ1-5; D possibly corresponds to TRBD1 (5 bases). This CDR3 is 15 amino acids long. With 3 bases removed from V and 1 base from J, the gap between germline ends came to 13 bases. Germline V CDR1 and CDR2: DFQATT, SNEGSKA (reference sequence). This chain's CDR3 is CSASLAGTSNQPQHF. The CDR3 DNA reads as TGCAGTGCTAGTTTGGCGGGGACGAGCAATCAGCCCCAGCATTTT.

This clonotype was seen a few times. V gene TRBV14 combines with J gene TRBJ1-1; 8 bases line up with TRBD1. V was pared by 4 bases and J by 4 bases, with 11 bases of the junction left unmatched. The CDR3 extends over 16 amino acids. Germline assignment: CDR1 SGHDN and CDR2 FVKESK. CDR3 coding DNA: TGTGCCAGCAGCCGCCCGACAGGGGTTCGAAGCACTGAAGCTTTCTTT. It translates to CASSRPTGVRSTEAFF.

This clonotype was seen a few times. This chain joins TRBV28 and TRBJ1-2; tentative D call: TRBD1 (5 bases). Trimming left V 5 bases short and J 4 bases short, with 11 bases between. There are 13 residues in the CDR3. Germline V gives CDR1 MDHEN, CDR2 SYDVKM. This CDR3 is CASSPGLAYGYTF. The CDR3 nucleotides read TGTGCCAGCAGTCCAGGGTTAGCCTATGGCTACACCTTC.

This clonotype was detected only a few times. The chain carries TRBV7-8 and TRBJ1-3, with a tentative D call TRBD1 (6 bases). Trimming cost V 4 bases and J 4 bases, with 14 bases left between them. Per germline, CDR1 SGHVS and CDR2 FQNEAQ. This CDR3 has 15 residues. The CDR3 DNA is TGTGCCAGCAGCTCGAACAGGGTCTCGGGAAACACCATATATTTT. Its translation is CASSSNRVSGNTIYF.

The chain recombines TRBV9 with TRBJ1-1; D is ambiguous. This CDR3 has 16 residues. Per germline, CDR1 SGDLS and CDR2 YYNGEE. Trimming cost V 1 base and J 2 bases, with 15 bases left between them. The CDR3 here is CASSVSAGNINTEAFF. The CDR3 DNA reads as TGTGCCAGCAGCGTATCGGCCGGCAACATCAACACTGAAGCTTTCTTT.

This clonotype has more than one count but fewer than ten. This chain links TRBV6-1 with TRBJ2-2, with 8 bases identical to TRBD1. The CDR3 runs 14 residues. The V gene end was trimmed by 6 bases and the J gene end by 5 bases; junction bases not matched to a gene: 5. The V gene's germline CDR1 is MNHNS and CDR2 SASEGT. As DNA, the CDR3 is TGTGCCAGCAGACGGACAGGGAGGACCGGGGAGCTGTTTTTT. Its translation is CASRRTGRTGELFF.

The chain combines TRBV28 with TRBJ2-7, with D perhaps matching TRBD2 (6 bases). CDR3 size: 14 residues. Germline V gene lookup returns CDR1 MDHEN and CDR2 SYDVKM. Trimming stripped 6 bases from V and 7 bases from J, with 19 bases between. CDR3 bases: TGTGCCAGCAGCCCTGTCCGGGACTCGGGAGAGCAGTACTTC. Translation gives CASSPVRDSGEQYF.

The chain couples TRBV11-3 to TRBJ2-7; D ambiguous. Deletions cut 1 base from V and 0 bases from J, with 13 bases between. The CDR3 runs 16 residues. Germline CDR1 and CDR2: SGHNT and YENEEA. CDR3 coding DNA: TGTGCCAGCAGCTTAGTCGGCAGGTATCGCTCCTACGAGCAGTACTTC. Amino acid sequence: CASSLVGRYRSYEQYF.

The V and J genes are TRBV20-1 and TRBJ1-4; 8 bases map to TRBD1. The V gene's germline CDR1 is DFQATT and CDR2 SNEGSKA (reference sequence). The V gene end was trimmed by 4 bases and the J gene end by 9 bases; junction bases not matched to a gene: 16. The CDR3 spans 16 residues. CDR3 protein: CSAIIRGGQVYQKLFF. CDR3 nucleotides: TGCAGTGCTATCATTCGTGGGGGACAGGTGTACCAAAAACTGTTTTTT.

V is TRBV12-3 or TRBV12-4 and J is TRBJ1-2, with 8 bases that match TRBD1. The CDR3 sequence is 12 residues long. Trimming took 10 bases from V and 4 from J; bases not matched to a gene: 5. The CDR3 region is CATFDRGYGYTF. The CDR3 nucleotides are TGTGCCACCTTCGACAGGGGCTATGGCTACACCTTC.

The CDR3 DNA is TGCAGTGCTAGGTTACCGGGACAGGGGGCGGGTGGGGCCAACGTCCTGACTTTC. It encodes CSARLPGQGAGGANVLTF. V is TRBV20-1 and J is TRBJ2-6; 12 nucleotides match TRBD1. Germline CDR1 DFQATT, CDR2 SNEGSKA (reference sequence). V was clipped by 3 bases and J by 3 bases; unmatched bases: 9. The CDR3 is 18 residues long.

The V call is TRBV30, the J call TRBJ1-1, with D unresolved. Trimming took 4 bases from V and 1 from J, leaving 19 bases between them. The CDR3 totals 16 residues. The germline gives CDR1 GTSNPN, CDR2 SVGIG (reference sequence). Here the CDR3 DNA reads TGTGCCTGGAAAAGTAGGGCCACGGTCAGGAACACTGAAGCTTTCTTT. This gives the protein CAWKSRATVRNTEAFF.

The sample holds a few counts of this clonotype. This chain uses TRBV20-1 with TRBJ1-2; D may be TRBD1 (6 bases). The CDR3 has 13 amino acids. V lost 6 bases, J lost 6 bases, and 17 bases lay in between. The germline gives CDR1 DFQATT, CDR2 SNEGSKA (reference sequence). The CDR3 spells CSASGVSVDGYTF. CDR3 in DNA: TGCAGTGCATCAGGGGTATCAGTTGATGGCTACACCTTC.

In this sample, this clonotype turned up a few times. This chain joins TRBV11-3 and TRBJ2-5; no firm D call. Trimming shortened V by 1 base and J by 5 bases, and 8 bases separated the two germline ends. Germline-derived CDR1 and CDR2 are SGHNT and YENEEA. CDR3 size: 13 residues. CDR3 region: CASSLGLGETQYF. CDR3 DNA sequence: TGTGCCAGCAGCTTAGGGCTAGGGGAGACCCAGTACTTC.

On this clonotype: The junction differs from germline at one of its ends, possibly a read error. The V and J genes are TRBV5-5 and TRBJ1-2; unclear D gene. The germline V gene encodes CDR1 SGHKS and CDR2 YYEKEE (reference sequence). This CDR3 region has 14 residues. CDR3 in DNA: TGTGCCAGCAGATTGGAGGGTGCCAACTATGGCTACACCTTC. Translated: CASRLEGANYGYTF.

Details on this clonotype: At one end the junction does not follow the germline gene, possibly because of a read error. The chain recombines TRBV5-6 with TRBJ1-5, with D perhaps matching TRBD1 (6 bases). The CDR3 spans 15 residues. Per germline, CDR1 SGHDT and CDR2 YYEEEE. CDR3 region: CVSSLGRGVNQPQHF. CDR3 bases: TGTGTCAGCAGCTTAGGCAGGGGAGTAAATCAGCCCCAGCATTTT.

The chain employs TRBV10-3 and TRBJ1-5; no reliable D call. Germline lookup yields CDR1 ENHRY and CDR2 SYGVKD. V lost 0 bases and J lost 2, with 11 bases in between. The CDR3 sequence is 16 residues long. The CDR3 region has the DNA TGTGCCATCAGTGAGTCAGGGAACAGTGGCAATCAGCCCCAGCATTTT. Translated, it gives CAISESGNSGNQPQHF.

This clonotype was observed a handful of times. The chain couples TRBV10-2 to TRBJ2-5; 8 bases match TRBD2. Germline V gives CDR1 WSHSY, CDR2 SAAADI. The CDR3 extends over 14 amino acids. V shed 6 bases, J shed 1 base, and the junction held 4 bases outside the gene matches. CDR3 loop: CASSSSGGQETQYF. In DNA form, the CDR3 reads TGCGCCAGCAGCTCAAGCGGGGGCCAAGAGACCCAGTACTTC.

The chain is built from TRBV18 and TRBJ1-1; 7 bases match TRBD1. In germline, CDR1 is KGHSH, CDR2 LQKENI. CDR3 size: 16 residues. J was trimmed by 4 bases and V by 1 base; bases with no gene match: 9. In nucleotides, the CDR3 is TGTGCCAGCTCACCACGGGGAAGGGGGCAGAGCACTGAAGCTTTCTTT. It specifies CASSPRGRGQSTEAFF.

The rearrangement links TRBV6-5 to TRBJ1-6; unclear D gene. V lost 0 bases and J 6 bases, leaving 9 bases between the germline ends. CDR3 length: 15 amino acids. CDR1 MNHEY and CDR2 SVGAGI come from the germline V gene. As DNA, the CDR3 is TGTGCCAGCAGTTACTCTACCCGGTCTAATTCACCCCTCCACTTT. Protein product: CASSYSTRSNSPLHF.

The chain has TRBV7-2 and TRBJ2-2; TRBD2 matches at 7 bases. The CDR3 is 18 residues long. The junction had 9 bases not matched to a gene; V was cut back by 2 bases and J by 0 bases. In germline, CDR1 is SGHTA, CDR2 FQGNSA. The CDR3 DNA reads TGTGCCAGCAGCTTATTAAACAGCGGGGCTACGAACACCGGGGAGCTGTTTTTT. It yields the protein CASSLLNSGATNTGELFF.

Worth noting for this clonotype: This may come from a read error, since a much larger clone is one base off. This CDR3 is CATSPDRGYQAQHF. For the CDR3, the DNA is TGTGCCACCAGCCCGGACAGGGGATACCAGGCCCAGCATTTT. The chain uses TRBV15 and TRBJ1-5; 9 bases agree with TRBD1. The length of the CDR3 is 14 residues. CDR1 and CDR2 (germline): LNHNV, YYDKDF (reference sequence). V lost 5 bases and J lost 11; bases outside the gene matches: 10. Full variable domain (rest looked up from reference TRBV15 and TRBJ1-5): DAMVIQNPRYQVTQFGKPVTLSCSQTLNHNVMYWYQQKSSQAPKLLFHYYDKDFNNEADTPDNFQSRRPNTSFCFLDIRSPGLGDTAMYLCATSPDRGYQAQHFGDGTRLSIL.

This clonotype was seen more than once but under ten times. The chain carries TRBV11-3 and TRBJ1-1; D might be TRBD1 (5 bases). V dropped 5 bases and J dropped 10 bases, with 11 bases sitting between them. The CDR3 is made up of 11 amino acids. CDR1 is SGHNT, CDR2 YENEEA, per germline. The CDR3 reads CASSRDGGAFF. CDR3 nucleotides: TGTGCCAGCAGCCGGGACGGGGGAGCTTTCTTT.

The chain has TRBV6-5 and TRBJ1-2, with a tentative D call TRBD1 (6 bases). From germline, CDR1 is MNHEY and CDR2 SVGAGI. V was shortened by 2 bases and J by 4 bases, with 26 bases between the two germline ends. The CDR3 covers 19 residues. The CDR3 coding sequence is TGTGCCAGCAGTTACCAAACCCTCCGGACAGACGCCGATGTCTATGGCTACACCTTC. Translating gives CASSYQTLRTDADVYGYTF.